Listed below are T cell receptor beta chains from one sample, sequenced in a study of cytomegalovirus exposure and HLA in healthy donors. The method was immunoSEQ multiplex PCR; TCRdb's version includes in-frame clones alone and lacks a portion of them. Among more than 100,000 clones, roughly 85% were seen once, and the ten largest hold roughly 1.4%. Sequencing input: PBMCs. The source is a man aged 40-50 years in good health and CMV-seronegative. The CDR3 runs from the conserved cysteine through the conserved F or W. The D gene is left open where the match is weak. Clone size is shown for a subset of rows, as once, few, many or a class of expanded clone.

>.|TRBJ1-2|.|TRBV6-5
CASSYSGLRGGYTF
TGTGCCAGCAGTTACTCGGGTCTCCGGGGTGGCTACACCTTC
>.|TRBJ1-1|.|TRBV15
CATSRVRTLTLNTEAFF
TGTGCCACCAGCAGAGTGAGGACACTAACTTTGAACACTGAAGCTTTCTTT
>TRBD2|TRBJ2-7|.|TRBV4-3
CASSQGLAGEYEQYF
TGCGCCAGCAGCCAAGGGCTAGCGGGAGAGTACGAGCAGTACTTC
>TRBD1|TRBJ2-3|.|TRBV5-1
CASSPGQGTDTQYF
TGCGCCAGCAGCCCGGGACAGGGCACAGATACGCAGTATTTT
>.|TRBJ2-5|.|TRBV12-5
CASSHQETQYF
TGTGCTAGTTCTCACCAAGAGACCCAGTACTTC
>TRBD2|TRBJ2-7|.|TRBV4-1
CASSQDPPGGAPYEQYF
TGCGCCAGCAGCCAAGATCCCCCGGGAGGGGCCCCCTACGAGCAGTACTTC
>.|TRBJ2-3|.|TRBV2
CAAAERSTDTQYF
TGTGCCGCGGCGGAGCGGAGCACAGATACGCAGTATTTT
>TRBD2|TRBJ2-7|.|TRBV27
CASSLLPGLAAYEQYF
TGTGCCAGCAGTTTACTCCCGGGACTAGCGGCCTACGAGCAGTACTTC
>TRBD2|TRBJ2-1|.|TRBV2
CASSMEREDNEQFF
TGTGCCAGCAGTATGGAGCGGGAGGACAATGAGCAGTTCTTC
>.|TRBJ1-1|.|TRBV11-1
CASSPAWRGVYTEAFF
TGTGCCAGCAGCCCGGCTTGGCGGGGGGTGTACACTGAAGCTTTCTTT
>.|TRBJ1-2|.|TRBV9
CASSPPPQGLDYGYTF
TGTGCCAGCAGCCCGCCCCCACAGGGTTTGGACTATGGCTACACCTTC
>.|TRBJ1-3|.|TRBV5-1
CASTNRHSSGNTIYF
TGCGCCAGCACGAACAGGCACTCCTCTGGAAACACCATATATTTT
>.|TRBJ2-1|few|TRBV27
CASSPPSGIPHNEQFF
TGTGCCAGCAGTCCCCCATCCGGGATCCCCCATAATGAGCAGTTCTTC
>.|TRBJ1-1|.|TRBV4-3
CASSRHRQMNTEAFF
TGCGCCAGCAGCCGGCATAGACAGATGAACACTGAAGCTTTCTTT
>.|TRBJ1-5|.|TRBV11-2
CASSRMGSQPQHF
TGTGCCAGCAGCCGCATGGGGAGTCAGCCCCAGCATTTT
>.|TRBJ2-5|.|TRBV11-3
CASIETTTGQYF
TGTGCCAGCATTGAGACTACCACGGGGCAGTACTTC
>.|TRBJ1-6|.|TRBV4-1
CASSPGYNSPLHF
TGCGCCAGCAGCCCGGGCTATAATTCACCCCTCCACTTT
>TRBD2|TRBJ2-3|once|TRBV9
CASSVESGGDTQYF
TGTGCCAGCAGCGTAGAGTCGGGAGGAGATACGCAGTATTTT
>TRBD2|TRBJ2-3|.|TRBV6-4
CASSDSSGADTQYF
TGTGCCAGCAGTGACTCGAGCGGGGCAGATACGCAGTATTTT
>.|TRBJ2-1|.|TRBV11-1
CASSTNRGGYNEQFF
TGTGCCAGCAGCACGAATAGAGGGGGCTACAATGAGCAGTTCTTC
>TRBD2|TRBJ2-2|.|TRBV5-1
CASFQGSGLAANTGELFF
TGCGCCAGCTTCCAGGGCTCAGGACTAGCGGCGAACACCGGGGAGCTGTTTTTT
>TRBD2|TRBJ2-5|.|TRBV7-3
CASSLRTSGGVEQETQYF
TGTGCCAGCAGCCTACGGACTAGCGGGGGGGTGGAACAAGAGACCCAGTACTTC
>TRBD1|TRBJ1-5|.|TRBV5-8
CASSNKQGAFSNQPQHF
TGTGCCAGCAGTAACAAACAGGGGGCTTTTAGCAATCAGCCCCAGCATTTT
>TRBD1|TRBJ1-5|few|TRBV4-1
CASSQPGQGRDQPQHF
TGCGCCAGCAGCCAACCGGGACAGGGGAGGGATCAGCCCCAGCATTTT
>.|TRBJ1-1|.|TRBV10-1
CASSDIPREGENTEAFF
TGCGCCAGCAGTGACATACCTAGGGAGGGGGAGAACACTGAAGCTTTCTTT
>TRBD1|TRBJ1-2|.|TRBV28
CASSSTTGGTGYTF
TGTGCCAGCAGTTCTACGACAGGGGGCACGGGCTACACCTTC
>.|TRBJ1-1|.|TRBV10-3
CAISASSQEAFF
TGTGCCATCAGTGCCTCGTCACAAGAAGCTTTCTTT
>.|TRBJ2-5|.|TRBV5-4
CASSRGGADQETQYF
TGTGCCAGCAGCCGGGGCGGGGCGGACCAAGAGACCCAGTACTTC
>.|TRBJ1-3|.|TRBV28
CASSPPRTDSEGNTIYF
TGTGCCAGCAGCCCTCCAAGGACAGATAGTGAGGGAAACACCATATATTTT
>.|TRBJ1-1|.|TRBV19
CASSSQGGPTEAFF
TGTGCCAGTAGTTCACAGGGAGGGCCCACTGAAGCTTTCTTT
>.|TRBJ2-5|.|TRBV13
CASSPQQAGLETQYF
TGTGCCAGCAGCCCACAGCAGGCGGGGCTAGAGACCCAGTACTTC
>TRBD1|TRBJ1-1|.|TRBV7-2
CAGSSNRGRGAFF
TGTGCCGGCAGCTCCAACAGGGGGCGTGGAGCTTTCTTT
>.|TRBJ1-6|.|TRBV18
CASSPWEPNSPLHF
TGTGCCAGCTCACCGTGGGAGCCTAATTCACCCCTCCACTTT
>.|TRBJ1-5|.|TRBV7-2
CASSLVAGANQPQHF
TGTGCCAGCAGCTTGGTGGCAGGGGCCAATCAGCCCCAGCATTTT
>TRBD2|TRBJ2-3|.|TRBV9
CASSVGRGGAGDTQYF
TGTGCCAGCAGCGTAGGACGCGGGGGGGCCGGAGATACGCAGTATTTT
>.|TRBJ2-3|.|TRBV7-8
CASSSTSTSTDTQYF
TGTGCCAGCAGCTCGACTAGTACGAGCACAGATACGCAGTATTTT